Below are 9 T cell receptor beta chains sequenced from a single sample in a study of shared clonotypes between healthy human individuals. Only in-frame clones appear in the TCRdb table, and some are missing; sequencing was by immunoSEQ multiplex PCR. This sample has around 510,000 clones, with approximately 94% found just once. The sequenced material came from naive CD4+ T cells sorted from blood. Subset described: CD45RA+ positively selected. The receptor source for this set is a woman in her twenties or thirties in good health.

V usage is TRBV18 and J usage is TRBJ2-3; 10 bases align to TRBD2. Germline assignment: CDR1 KGHSH and CDR2 LQKENI. There are 16 residues in the CDR3. V lost 0 bases and J lost 5; bases outside the gene matches: 5. CDR3 sequence: CASSPPASGRVDTQYF. The CDR3 DNA reads as TGTGCCAGCTCACCACCGGCTAGCGGGAGAGTAGATACGCAGTATTTT.

The CDR3 nucleotides are TGCGCCAGCCACGAGGTCCCAGATACGCAGTATTTT. Translated, it gives CASHEVPDTQYF. V gene TRBV5-1 combines with J gene TRBJ2-3; no reliable D call. V lost 7 bases to trimming and J lost 4 bases, with 10 bases between them. The CDR3 contains 12 residues. Germline-derived CDR1 and CDR2 are SGHRS and YFSETQ.

The CDR3 reads CASSLGLTSESNEQFF. The DNA of the CDR3 is TGTGCCAGCAGCTTAGGCCTGACTAGCGAGTCCAATGAGCAGTTCTTC. V gene TRBV7-4 combines with J gene TRBJ2-1; 8 bases align to TRBD2. V lost 1 base and J lost 6; bases outside the gene matches: 8. The CDR3 is 16 amino acids. Germline values: CDR1 SGHVT, CDR2 SQSDAQ.

The chain joins TRBV14 to TRBJ2-5; 10 bases line up with TRBD2. The J call is doubtful: the DNA matches TRBJ2-7 better. The CDR3 covers 17 residues. Germline V gives CDR1 SGHDN, CDR2 FVKESK. In DNA, the CDR3 is TGTGCCAGCAGGCCTCGACTAGCGGGTGGCCGGGGGGCCGAGCAGTACTTC. Amino acids: CASRPRLAGGRGAEQYF.

This chain joins TRBV5-6 and TRBJ1-5; D is undetermined. This CDR3 contains 15 residues. Trimming took off 0 bases at V and 0 bases at J, with 7 bases between the two ends. Per the germline V gene, CDR1 is SGHDT and CDR2 is YYEEEE. The chain's CDR3 is CASSLERYSNQPQHF. The CDR3 DNA is TGTGCCAGCAGCTTGGAAAGATATAGCAATCAGCCCCAGCATTTT.

The chain links TRBV19 to TRBJ1-4, with a weak D call TRBD1 (6 bases). The CDR3 consists of 14 residues. Trimming left V 8 bases short and J 4 bases short, with 14 bases between. Germline lookup yields CDR1 LNHDA and CDR2 SQIVND (reference sequence). The CDR3 DNA sequence: TGTGCCAGTTCGAGGACAGCCGTTAATGAAAAACTGTTTTTT. Its protein is CASSRTAVNEKLFF.

The chain is built from TRBV5-1 and TRBJ2-7; the match to TRBD1 covers 10 bases. The CDR3 spans 13 residues. The V gene end was trimmed by 4 bases and the J gene end by 6 bases; junction bases not matched to a gene: 4. Germline CDR1 SGHRS, CDR2 YFSETQ. In DNA form, the CDR3 reads TGCGCCAGCAGCGCAAGGACAGGGGGCGAGCAGTACTTC. Its protein is CASSARTGGEQYF. The whole variable domain, filled in from reference TRBV5-1 and TRBJ2-7, reads KAGVTQTPRYLIKTRGQQVTLSCSPISGHRSVSWYQQTPGQGLQFLFEYFSETQRNKGNFPGRFSGRQFSNSRSEMNVSTLELGDSALYLCASSARTGGEQYFGPGTRLTVT.

The chain employs TRBV18 and TRBJ2-1; 8 bases are a match to TRBD1. V trimming: 5 bases; J trimming: 4 bases; junction bases outside the gene matches: 10. CDR3 length: 16 amino acids. The germline V gene has CDR1 KGHSH and CDR2 LQKENI. In DNA, the CDR3 is TGTGCCAGCTCATTTGTCCGGGACAGGACATACAATGAGCAGTTCTTC. Its translation: CASSFVRDRTYNEQFF.

V is TRBV7-2 and J is TRBJ2-7; D is uncertain. The germline V gene has CDR1 SGHTA and CDR2 FQGNSA. The CDR3 contains 17 residues. The V gene lost 1 base and the J gene lost 4 bases, with 20 bases spanning the gap. CDR3 region: CASSLDPLGPAPYEQYF. The CDR3 bases are TGTGCCAGCAGCTTAGATCCACTGGGCCCTGCGCCATACGAGCAGTACTTC.